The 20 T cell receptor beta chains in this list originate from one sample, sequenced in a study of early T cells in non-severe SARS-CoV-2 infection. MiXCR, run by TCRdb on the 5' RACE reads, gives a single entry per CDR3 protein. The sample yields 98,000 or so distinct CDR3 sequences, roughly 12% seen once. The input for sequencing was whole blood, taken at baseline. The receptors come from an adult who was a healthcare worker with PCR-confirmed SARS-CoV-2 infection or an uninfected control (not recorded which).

The CDR3 here is CASSQVRAGSVAEAFF. DNA of the CDR3: TGTGCCAGCAGCCAAGTCAGGGCAGGGTCTGTCGCGGAAGCTTTCTTT. This rearrangement joins TRBV14 to TRBJ1-1; weak D call: TRBD1 (5 bases). Trimming stripped 1 base from V and 8 bases from J, with 20 bases between. The CDR3 length is 16 residues. Germline-derived CDR1 and CDR2 are SGHDN and FVKESK.

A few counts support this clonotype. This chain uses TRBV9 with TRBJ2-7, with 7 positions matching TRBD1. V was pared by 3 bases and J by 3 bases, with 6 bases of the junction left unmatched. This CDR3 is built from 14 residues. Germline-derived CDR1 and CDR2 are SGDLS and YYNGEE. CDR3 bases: TGTGCCAGCAGCGCGTCACAGGGGTTCTACGAGCAGTACTTC. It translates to CASSASQGFYEQYF.

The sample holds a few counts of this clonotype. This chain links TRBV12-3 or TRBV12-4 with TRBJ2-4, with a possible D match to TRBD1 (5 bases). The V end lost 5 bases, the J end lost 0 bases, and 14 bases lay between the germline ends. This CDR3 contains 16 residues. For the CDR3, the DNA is TGTGCCAGCAGTCCCAGACAGCGACTAGCCAAAAACATTCAGTACTTC. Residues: CASSPRQRLAKNIQYF.

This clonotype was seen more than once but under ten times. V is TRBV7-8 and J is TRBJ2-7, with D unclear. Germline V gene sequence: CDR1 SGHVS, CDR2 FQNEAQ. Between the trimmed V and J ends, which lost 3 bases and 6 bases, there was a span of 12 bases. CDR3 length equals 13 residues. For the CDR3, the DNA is TGTGCCAGCAGCTTCCGAACATCAGGCGAGCAGTACTTC. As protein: CASSFRTSGEQYF.

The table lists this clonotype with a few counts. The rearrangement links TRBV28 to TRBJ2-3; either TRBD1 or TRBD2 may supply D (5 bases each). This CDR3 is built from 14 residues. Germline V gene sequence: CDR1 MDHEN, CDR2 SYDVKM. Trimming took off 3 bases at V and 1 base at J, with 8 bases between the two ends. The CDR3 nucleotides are TGTGCCAGCAGTTTGGGACCCCGCACAGATACGCAGTATTTT. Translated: CASSLGPRTDTQYF.

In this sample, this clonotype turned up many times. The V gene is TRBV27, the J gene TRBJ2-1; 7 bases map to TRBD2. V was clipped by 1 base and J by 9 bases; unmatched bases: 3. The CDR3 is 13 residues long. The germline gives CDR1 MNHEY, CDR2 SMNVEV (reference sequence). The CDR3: CASSLLGGGEQFF. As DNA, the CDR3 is TGTGCCAGCAGTTTATTGGGGGGGGGTGAGCAGTTCTTC.

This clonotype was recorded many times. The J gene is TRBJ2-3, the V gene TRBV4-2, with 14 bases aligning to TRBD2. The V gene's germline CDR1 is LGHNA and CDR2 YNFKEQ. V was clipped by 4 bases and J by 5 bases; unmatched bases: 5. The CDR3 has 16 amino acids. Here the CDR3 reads CASSPTSGRAEDTQYF. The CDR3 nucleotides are TGTGCCAGCAGCCCGACTAGCGGGAGGGCCGAAGATACGCAGTATTTT.

CDR3 protein: CASLTPGGAGAFF. CDR3 in DNA: TGTGCCAGCCTCACCCCGGGGGGCGCAGGAGCTTTCTTT. The J gene is TRBJ1-1, the V gene TRBV6-2 or TRBV6-3; D may be TRBD1 (6 bases). The V gene's germline CDR1 is MNHEY and CDR2 SVGEGT. V lost 8 bases, J lost 10 bases, and 20 bases lay in between. This CDR3 has 13 amino acids.

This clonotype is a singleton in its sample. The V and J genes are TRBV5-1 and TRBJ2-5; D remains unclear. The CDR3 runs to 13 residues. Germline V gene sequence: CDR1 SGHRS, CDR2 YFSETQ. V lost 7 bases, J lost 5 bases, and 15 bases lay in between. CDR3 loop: CASHDNPGETQYF. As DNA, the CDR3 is TGCGCCAGCCATGACAATCCCGGGGAGACCCAGTACTTC.

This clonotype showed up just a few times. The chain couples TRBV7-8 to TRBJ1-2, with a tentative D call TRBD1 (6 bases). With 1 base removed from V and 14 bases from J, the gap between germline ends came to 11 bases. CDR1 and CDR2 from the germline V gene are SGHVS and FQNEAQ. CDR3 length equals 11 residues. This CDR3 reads CASSLETGQTF. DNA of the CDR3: TGTGCCAGCAGCTTAGAGACAGGCCAAACCTTC.

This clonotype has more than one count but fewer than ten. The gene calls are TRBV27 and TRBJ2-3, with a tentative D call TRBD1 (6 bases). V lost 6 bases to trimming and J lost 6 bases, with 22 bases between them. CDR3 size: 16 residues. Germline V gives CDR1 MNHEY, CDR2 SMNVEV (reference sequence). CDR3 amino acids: CASSKEQGPRGDTQYF. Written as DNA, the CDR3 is TGTGCCAGCAGCAAAGAGCAGGGGCCACGCGGGGATACGCAGTATTTT.

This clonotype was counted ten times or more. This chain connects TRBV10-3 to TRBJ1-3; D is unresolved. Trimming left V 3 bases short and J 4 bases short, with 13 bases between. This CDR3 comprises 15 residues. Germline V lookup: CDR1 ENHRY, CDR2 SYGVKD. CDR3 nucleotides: TGTGCCATCAGTGATCCCAGAACCGCGGGAAACACCATATATTTT. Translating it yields CAISDPRTAGNTIYF.

The CDR3 reads CASSSLQGPNTEAFF. CDR3 in DNA: TGCGCCAGCAGCTCCCTCCAGGGCCCGAACACTGAAGCTTTCTTT. This chain uses TRBV4-1 with TRBJ1-1, with TRBD1 as a possible D gene (5 bases). The length of the CDR3 is 15 residues. In germline, CDR1 is MGHRA, CDR2 YSYEKL. Trimming stripped 5 bases from V and 1 base from J, with 14 bases between.

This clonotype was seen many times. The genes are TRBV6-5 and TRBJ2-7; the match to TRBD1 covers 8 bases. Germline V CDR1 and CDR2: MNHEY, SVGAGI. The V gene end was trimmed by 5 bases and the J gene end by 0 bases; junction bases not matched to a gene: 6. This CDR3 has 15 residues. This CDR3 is CASSRQGPSSYEQYF. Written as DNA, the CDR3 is TGTGCCAGCAGTCGACAGGGGCCGAGCTCCTACGAGCAGTACTTC.

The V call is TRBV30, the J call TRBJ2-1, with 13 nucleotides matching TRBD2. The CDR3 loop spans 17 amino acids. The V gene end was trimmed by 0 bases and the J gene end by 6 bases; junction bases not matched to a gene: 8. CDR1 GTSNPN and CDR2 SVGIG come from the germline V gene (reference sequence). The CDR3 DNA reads TGTGCCTGGAGTGTACACAGGACTAGCGGGAGTATCAATGAGCAGTTCTTC. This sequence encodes CAWSVHRTSGSINEQFF.

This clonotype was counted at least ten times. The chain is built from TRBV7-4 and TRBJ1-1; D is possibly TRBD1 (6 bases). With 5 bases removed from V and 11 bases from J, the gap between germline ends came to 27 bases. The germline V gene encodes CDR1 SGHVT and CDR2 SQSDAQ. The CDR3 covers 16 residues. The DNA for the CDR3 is TGTGCCAGCAGCCCTCGGACAAGGGGGGGCCCGCCGGCGGCTTTCTTT. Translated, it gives CASSPRTRGGPPAAFF. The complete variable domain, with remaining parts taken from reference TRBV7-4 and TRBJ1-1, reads GAGVSQSPRYKVAKRGRDVALRCDSISGHVTLYWYRQTLGQGSEVLTYSQSDAQRDKSGRPSGRFSAERPERSVSTLKIQRTEQGDSAVYLCASSPRTRGGPPAAFFGQGTRLTVV.

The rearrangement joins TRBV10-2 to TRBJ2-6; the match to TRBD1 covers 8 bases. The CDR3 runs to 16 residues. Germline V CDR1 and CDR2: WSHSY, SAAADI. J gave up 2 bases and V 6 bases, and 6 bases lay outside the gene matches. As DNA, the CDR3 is TGCGCCAGCAGGGTTCAGGGGGCTCCTGGGGCCAACGTCCTGACTTTC. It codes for CASRVQGAPGANVLTF.

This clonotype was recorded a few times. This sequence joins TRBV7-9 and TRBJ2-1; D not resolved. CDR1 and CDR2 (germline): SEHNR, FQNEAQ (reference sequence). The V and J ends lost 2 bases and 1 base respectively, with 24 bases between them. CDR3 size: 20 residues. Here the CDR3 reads CASSLSRPSGAIWSYNEQFF. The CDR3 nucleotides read TGTGCCAGCAGCTTATCCCGGCCTAGTGGAGCGATATGGTCCTACAATGAGCAGTTCTTC.

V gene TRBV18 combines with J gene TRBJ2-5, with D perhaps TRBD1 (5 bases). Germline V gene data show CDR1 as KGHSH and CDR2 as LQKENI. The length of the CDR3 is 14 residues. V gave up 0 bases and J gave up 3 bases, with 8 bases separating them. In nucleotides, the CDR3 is TGTGCCAGCTCACCACCGACAGAAGAAGAGACCCAGTACTTC. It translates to CASSPPTEEETQYF.

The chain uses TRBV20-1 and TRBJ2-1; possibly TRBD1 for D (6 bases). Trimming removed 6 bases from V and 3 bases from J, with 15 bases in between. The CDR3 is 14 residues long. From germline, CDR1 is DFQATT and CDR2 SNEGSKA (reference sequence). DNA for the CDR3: TGCAGTGCCTTCAGAGGACAGTTCTACAATGAGCAGTTCTTC. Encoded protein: CSAFRGQFYNEQFF.